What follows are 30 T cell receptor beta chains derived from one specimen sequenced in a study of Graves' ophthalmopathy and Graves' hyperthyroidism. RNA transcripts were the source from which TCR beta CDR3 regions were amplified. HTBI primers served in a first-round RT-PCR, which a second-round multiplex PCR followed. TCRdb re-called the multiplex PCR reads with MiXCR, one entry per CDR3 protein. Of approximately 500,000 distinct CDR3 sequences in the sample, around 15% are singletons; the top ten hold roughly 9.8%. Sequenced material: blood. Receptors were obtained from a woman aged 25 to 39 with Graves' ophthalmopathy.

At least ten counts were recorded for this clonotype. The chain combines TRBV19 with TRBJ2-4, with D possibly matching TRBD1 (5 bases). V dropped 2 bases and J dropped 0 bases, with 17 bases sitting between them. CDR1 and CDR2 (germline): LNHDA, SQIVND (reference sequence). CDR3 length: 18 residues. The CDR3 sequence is CASSIPFDLGLAKNIQYF. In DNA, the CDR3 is TGTGCCAGTAGTATACCGTTTGATCTGGGGCTAGCCAAAAACATTCAGTACTTC.

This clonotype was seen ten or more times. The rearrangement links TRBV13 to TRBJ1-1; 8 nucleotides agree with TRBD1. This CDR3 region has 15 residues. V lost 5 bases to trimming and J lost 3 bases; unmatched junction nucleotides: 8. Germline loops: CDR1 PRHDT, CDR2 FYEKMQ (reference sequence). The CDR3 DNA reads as TGTGCCAGCAGCCCCGGACAGGGAGTAGACACTGAAGCTTTCTTT. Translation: CASSPGQGVDTEAFF.

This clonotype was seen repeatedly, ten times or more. CDR3 amino acids: CSVRPWDRGTNEQFF. The CDR3 DNA sequence: TGCAGCGTGAGACCGTGGGACAGGGGCACAAATGAGCAGTTCTTC. This chain links TRBV29-1 with TRBJ2-1; 10 positions agree with TRBD1. CDR1 and CDR2 (germline): SQVTM, ANQGSEA. V gave up 6 bases and J gave up 7 bases; unmatched junction bases: 12. The CDR3 runs to 15 residues.

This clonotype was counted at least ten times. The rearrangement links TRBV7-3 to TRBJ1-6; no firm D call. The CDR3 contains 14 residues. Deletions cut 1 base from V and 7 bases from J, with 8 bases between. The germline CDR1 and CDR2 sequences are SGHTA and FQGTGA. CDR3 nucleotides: TGTGCCAGCAGCTTAAGGGCGGGCAATTCACCCCTCCACTTT. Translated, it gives CASSLRAGNSPLHF.

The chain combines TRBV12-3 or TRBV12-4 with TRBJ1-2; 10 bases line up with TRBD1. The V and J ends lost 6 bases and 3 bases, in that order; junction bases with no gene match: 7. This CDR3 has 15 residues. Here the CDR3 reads CASRGGQGRDYGYTF. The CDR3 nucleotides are TGTGCCAGCAGGGGGGGACAGGGGCGTGACTATGGCTACACCTTC.

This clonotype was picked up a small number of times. CDR3 DNA sequence: TGTGCCATCGGGGCTGGGGGCTCTGGGGCCAACGTCCTGACTTTC. Protein product: CAIGAGGSGANVLTF. V gene TRBV10-3 combines with J gene TRBJ2-6; D may correspond to TRBD1 or TRBD2 (5 bases each). V lost 8 bases and J lost 0, with 11 bases in between. Per the germline V gene, CDR1 is ENHRY and CDR2 is SYGVKD. The CDR3 length is 15 residues.

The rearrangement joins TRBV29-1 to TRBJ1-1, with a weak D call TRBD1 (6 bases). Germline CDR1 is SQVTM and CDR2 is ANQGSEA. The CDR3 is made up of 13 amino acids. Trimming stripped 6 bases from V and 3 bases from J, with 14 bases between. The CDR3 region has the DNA TGCAGCGTCCCATCGCGGACAGACACTGAAGCTTTCTTT. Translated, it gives CSVPSRTDTEAFF. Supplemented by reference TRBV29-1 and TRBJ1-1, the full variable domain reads SAVISQKPSRDICQRGTSLTIQCQVDSQVTMMFWYRQQPGQSLTLIATANQGSEATYESGFVIDKFPISRPNLTFSTLTVSNMSPEDSSIYLCSVPSRTDTEAFFGQGTRLTVV.

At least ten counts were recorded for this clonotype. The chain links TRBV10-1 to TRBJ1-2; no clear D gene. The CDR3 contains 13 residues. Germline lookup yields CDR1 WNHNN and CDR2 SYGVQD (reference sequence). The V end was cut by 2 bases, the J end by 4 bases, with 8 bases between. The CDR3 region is CASSEGFSYGYTF. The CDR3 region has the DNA TGCGCCAGCAGTGAGGGGTTCTCCTATGGCTACACCTTC.

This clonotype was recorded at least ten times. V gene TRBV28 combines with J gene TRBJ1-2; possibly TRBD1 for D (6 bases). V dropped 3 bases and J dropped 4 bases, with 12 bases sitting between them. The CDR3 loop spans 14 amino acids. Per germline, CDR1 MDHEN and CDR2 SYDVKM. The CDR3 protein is CASSFRQDSYGYTF. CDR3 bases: TGTGCCAGCAGTTTCCGACAGGATTCCTATGGCTACACCTTC.

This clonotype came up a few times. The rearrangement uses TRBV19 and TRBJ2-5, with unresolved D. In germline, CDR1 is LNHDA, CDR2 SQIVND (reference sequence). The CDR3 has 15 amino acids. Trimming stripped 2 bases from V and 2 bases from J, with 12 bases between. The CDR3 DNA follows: TGTGCCAGTAGTATATGGTTGTGGCCTCAAGAGACCCAGTACTTC. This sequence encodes CASSIWLWPQETQYF.

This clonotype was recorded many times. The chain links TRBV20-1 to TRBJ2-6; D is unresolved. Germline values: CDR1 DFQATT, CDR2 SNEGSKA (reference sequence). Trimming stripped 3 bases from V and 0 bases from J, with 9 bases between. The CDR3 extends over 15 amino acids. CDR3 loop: CSASPAISGANVLTF. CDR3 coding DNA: TGCAGTGCTAGCCCGGCCATCTCTGGGGCCAACGTCCTGACTTTC.

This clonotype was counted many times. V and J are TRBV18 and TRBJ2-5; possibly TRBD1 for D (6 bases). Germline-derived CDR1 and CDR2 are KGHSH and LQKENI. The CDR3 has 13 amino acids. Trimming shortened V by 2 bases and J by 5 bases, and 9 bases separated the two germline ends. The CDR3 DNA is TGTGCCAGCTCACCATCAGGGGCGGAGACCCAGTACTTC. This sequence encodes CASSPSGAETQYF.

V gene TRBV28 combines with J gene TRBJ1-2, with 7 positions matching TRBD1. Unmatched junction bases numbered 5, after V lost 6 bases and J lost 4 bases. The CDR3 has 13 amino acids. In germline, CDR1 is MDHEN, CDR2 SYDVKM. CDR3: CASRTGVSYGYTF. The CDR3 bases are TGTGCCAGCAGAACAGGGGTCAGCTATGGCTACACCTTC.

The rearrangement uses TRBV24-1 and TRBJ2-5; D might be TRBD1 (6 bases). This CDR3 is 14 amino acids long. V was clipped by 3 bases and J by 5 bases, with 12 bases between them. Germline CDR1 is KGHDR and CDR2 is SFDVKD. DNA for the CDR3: TGTGCCACCAGTGATACTGGACAGTCGGAGACCCAGTACTTC. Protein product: CATSDTGQSETQYF.

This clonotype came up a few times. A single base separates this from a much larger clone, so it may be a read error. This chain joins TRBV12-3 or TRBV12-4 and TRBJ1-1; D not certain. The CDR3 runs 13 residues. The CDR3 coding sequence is TGTGCCAGCGGTTTTCAGAAGAACACTGAAGCTTTCTTT. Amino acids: CASGFQKNTEAFF.

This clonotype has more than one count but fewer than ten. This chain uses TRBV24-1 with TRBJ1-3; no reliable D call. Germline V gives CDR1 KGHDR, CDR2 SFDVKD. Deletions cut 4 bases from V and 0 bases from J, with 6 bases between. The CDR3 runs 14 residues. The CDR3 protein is CATSDTSSGNTIYF. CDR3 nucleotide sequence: TGTGCCACCAGTGACACTAGCTCTGGAAACACCATATATTTT.

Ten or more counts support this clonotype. CDR3 in amino acids: CATTERDGAGSPLHF. In nucleotides, the CDR3 is TGTGCCACTACAGAACGGGACGGTGCGGGTTCACCCCTCCACTTT. The chain joins TRBV28 to TRBJ1-6; possible D gene TRBD1, 5 bases. Trimming took 10 bases from V and 9 from J, leaving 22 bases between them. This CDR3 spans 15 amino acids. Germline V gene sequence: CDR1 MDHEN, CDR2 SYDVKM. The full variable domain, completed using reference TRBV28 and TRBJ1-6, is DVKVTQSSRYLVKRTGEKVFLECVQDMDHENMFWYRQDPGLGLRLIYFSYDVKMKEKGDIPEGYSVSREKKERFSLILESASTNQTSMYLCATTERDGAGSPLHFGNGTRLTVT.

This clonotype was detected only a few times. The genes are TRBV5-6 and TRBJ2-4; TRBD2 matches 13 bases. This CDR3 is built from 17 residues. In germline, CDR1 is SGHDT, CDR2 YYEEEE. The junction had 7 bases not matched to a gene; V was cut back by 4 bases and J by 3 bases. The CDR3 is CASSTRTSGSLKNIQYF. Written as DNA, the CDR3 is TGTGCCAGCAGCACTCGGACTAGCGGGAGCCTCAAAAACATTCAGTACTTC.

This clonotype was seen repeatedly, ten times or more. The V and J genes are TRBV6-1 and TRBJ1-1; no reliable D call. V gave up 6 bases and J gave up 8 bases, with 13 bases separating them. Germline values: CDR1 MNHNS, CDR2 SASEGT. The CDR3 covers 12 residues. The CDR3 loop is CASSRGSREAFF. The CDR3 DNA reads TGTGCCAGCAGCCGCGGGAGCCGAGAAGCTTTCTTT.

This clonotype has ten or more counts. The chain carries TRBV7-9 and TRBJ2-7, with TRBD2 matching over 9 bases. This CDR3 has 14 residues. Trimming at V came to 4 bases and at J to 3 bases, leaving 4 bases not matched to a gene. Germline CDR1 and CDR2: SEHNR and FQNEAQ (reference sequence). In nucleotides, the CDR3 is TGTGCCAGCAGCTCCAGACTAGCGGACTACGAGCAGTACTTC. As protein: CASSSRLADYEQYF.

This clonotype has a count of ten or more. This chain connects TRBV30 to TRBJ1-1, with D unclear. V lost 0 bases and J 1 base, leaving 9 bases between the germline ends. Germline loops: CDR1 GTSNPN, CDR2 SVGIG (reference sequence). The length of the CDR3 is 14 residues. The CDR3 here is CAWSVRHTNTEAFF. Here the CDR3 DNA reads TGTGCCTGGAGTGTCCGTCACACGAACACTGAAGCTTTCTTT.

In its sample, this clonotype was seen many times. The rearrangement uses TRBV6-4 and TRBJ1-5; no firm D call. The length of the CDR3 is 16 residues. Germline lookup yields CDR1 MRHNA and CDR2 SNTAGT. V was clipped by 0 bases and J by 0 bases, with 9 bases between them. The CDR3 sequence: CASSDSDQHSNQPQHF. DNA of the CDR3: TGTGCCAGCAGTGACTCTGATCAGCATAGCAATCAGCCCCAGCATTTT.

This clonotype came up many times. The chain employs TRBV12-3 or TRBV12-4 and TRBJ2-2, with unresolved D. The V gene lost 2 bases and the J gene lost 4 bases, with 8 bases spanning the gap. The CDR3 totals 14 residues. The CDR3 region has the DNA TGTGCCAGCAGTTTATTGGGTAGCACCGGGGAGCTGTTTTTT. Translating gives CASSLLGSTGELFF.

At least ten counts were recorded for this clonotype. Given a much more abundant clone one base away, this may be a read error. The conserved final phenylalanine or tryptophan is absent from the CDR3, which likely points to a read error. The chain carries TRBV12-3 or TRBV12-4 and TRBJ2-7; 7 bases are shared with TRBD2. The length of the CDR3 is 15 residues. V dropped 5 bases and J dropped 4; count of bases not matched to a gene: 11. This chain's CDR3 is CASSRGLADGYEQYL. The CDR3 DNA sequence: TGTGCCAGCAGTCGCGGGCTAGCGGATGGGTACGAGCAGTACCTC.

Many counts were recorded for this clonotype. For the CDR3, the DNA is TGCAGTGCTAAACGACACTCAGGGAGTGGCTACACCTTC. Its protein is CSAKRHSGSGYTF. V and J are TRBV20-1 and TRBJ1-2; possible D gene TRBD1, 5 bases. Between the trimmed V and J ends, which lost 4 bases and 7 bases, there was a span of 16 bases. Germline-derived CDR1 and CDR2 are DFQATT and SNEGSKA (reference sequence). The CDR3 runs 13 residues.

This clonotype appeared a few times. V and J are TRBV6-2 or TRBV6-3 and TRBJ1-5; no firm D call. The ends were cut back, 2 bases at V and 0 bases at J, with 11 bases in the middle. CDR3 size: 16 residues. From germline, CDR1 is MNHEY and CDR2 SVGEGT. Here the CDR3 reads CASSYVVPYSNQPQHF. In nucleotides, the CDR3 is TGTGCCAGCAGTTACGTCGTGCCTTATAGCAATCAGCCCCAGCATTTT.

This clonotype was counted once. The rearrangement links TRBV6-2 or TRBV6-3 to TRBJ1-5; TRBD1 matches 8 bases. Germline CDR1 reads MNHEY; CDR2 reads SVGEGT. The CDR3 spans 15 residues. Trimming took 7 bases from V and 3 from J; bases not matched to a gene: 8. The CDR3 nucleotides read TGTGCCAGCAAGACCGGGACAGGTTACAATCAGCCCCAGCATTTT. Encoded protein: CASKTGTGYNQPQHF.

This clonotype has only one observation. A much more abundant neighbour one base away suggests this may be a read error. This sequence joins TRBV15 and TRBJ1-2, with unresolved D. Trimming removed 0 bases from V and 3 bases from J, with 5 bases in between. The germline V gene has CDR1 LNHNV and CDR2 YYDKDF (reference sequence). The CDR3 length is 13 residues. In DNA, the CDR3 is TGTGCCACCAGCAGAGAGCGGGACTATGGCTACACCTTC. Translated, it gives CATSRERDYGYTF.

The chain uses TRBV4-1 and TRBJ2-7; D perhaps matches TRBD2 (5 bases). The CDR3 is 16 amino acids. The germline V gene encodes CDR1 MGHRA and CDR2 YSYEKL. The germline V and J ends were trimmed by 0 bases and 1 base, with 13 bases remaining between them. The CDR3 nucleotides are TGCGCCAGCAGCCAAGATTCGGGCGGGCCTTCCTACGAGCAGTACTTC. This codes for CASSQDSGGPSYEQYF.

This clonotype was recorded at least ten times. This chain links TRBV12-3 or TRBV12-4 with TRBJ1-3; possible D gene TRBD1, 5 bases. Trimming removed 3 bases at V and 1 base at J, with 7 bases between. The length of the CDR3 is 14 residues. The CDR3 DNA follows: TGTGCCAGCAGTTTGGGGGGGTCTGGAAACACCATATATTTT. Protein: CASSLGGSGNTIYF.